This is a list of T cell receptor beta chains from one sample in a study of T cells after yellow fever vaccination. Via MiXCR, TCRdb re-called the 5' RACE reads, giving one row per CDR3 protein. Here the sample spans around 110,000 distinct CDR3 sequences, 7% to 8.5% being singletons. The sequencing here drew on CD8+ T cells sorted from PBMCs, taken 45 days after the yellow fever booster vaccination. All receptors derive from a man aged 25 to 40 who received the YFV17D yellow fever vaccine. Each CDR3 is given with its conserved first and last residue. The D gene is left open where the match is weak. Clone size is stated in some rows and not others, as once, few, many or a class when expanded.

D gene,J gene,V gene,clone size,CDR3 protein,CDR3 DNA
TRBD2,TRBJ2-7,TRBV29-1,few,CSVVLAEGMSYEQYF,TGCAGCGTTGTACTAGCGGAAGGTATGTCCTACGAGCAGTACTTC
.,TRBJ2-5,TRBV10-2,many,CASSERGTQYF,TGCGCCAGCAGTGAGAGAGGGACCCAGTACTTC
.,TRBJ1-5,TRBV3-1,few,CASSLIAGTSHQPQHF,TGTGCCAGCAGCCTAATAGCCGGGACAAGTCATCAGCCCCAGCATTTT
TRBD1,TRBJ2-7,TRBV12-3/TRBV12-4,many,CASSFGGQGGFHEQYF,TGTGCCAGCAGTTTCGGGGGACAGGGCGGGTTTCACGAGCAGTACTTC
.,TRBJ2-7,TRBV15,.,CATSRDAGTYEQYF,TGTGCCACCAGCAGAGATGCAGGGACCTACGAGCAGTACTTC
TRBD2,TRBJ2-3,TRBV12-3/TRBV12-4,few,CASSSDPGLAFSDTQYF,TGTGCCAGCAGTTCGGACCCGGGACTAGCGTTTTCAGATACGCAGTATTTT
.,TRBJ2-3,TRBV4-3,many,CASSQEGGPGPSTDTQYF,TGCGCCAGCAGCCAAGAAGGGGGTCCGGGTCCTAGCACAGATACGCAGTATTTT
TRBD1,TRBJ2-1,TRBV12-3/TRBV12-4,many,CASSRTGKAPNEQFF,TGTGCCAGCAGTCGGACAGGGAAAGCCCCCAATGAGCAGTTCTTC
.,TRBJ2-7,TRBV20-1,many,CSAERGYEQYF,TGCAGTGCTGAACGTGGGTACGAGCAGTACTTC
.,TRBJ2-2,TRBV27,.,CASSFGASNTGELFF,TGTGCCAGCAGTTTCGGAGCGTCGAACACCGGGGAGCTGTTTTTT
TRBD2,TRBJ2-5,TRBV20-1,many,CSARETSGKETQYF,TGCAGTGCTAGGGAGACTAGCGGGAAGGAAACCCAGTACTTC
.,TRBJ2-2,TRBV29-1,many,CSVEYTGELFF,TGCAGCGTTGAATACACCGGGGAGCTGTTTTTT
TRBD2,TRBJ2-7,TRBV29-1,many,CSVLYQVREGSYEQYF,TGCAGCGTGTTGTACCAGGTGCGGGAGGGAAGCTACGAGCAGTACTTC
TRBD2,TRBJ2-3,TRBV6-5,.,CASSFRPPSSGSSDTQYF,TGTGCCAGCAGTTTCCGACCACCCTCGAGCGGGAGCTCAGATACGCAGTATTTT
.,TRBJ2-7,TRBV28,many,CASSSTGWVYEQYF,TGTGCCAGCAGTTCGACAGGTTGGGTCTACGAGCAGTACTTC
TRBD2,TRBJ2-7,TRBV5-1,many,CASSSGESGGPRFEQYF,TGCGCCAGCAGTTCCGGGGAATCGGGAGGGCCTAGATTCGAGCAGTACTTC
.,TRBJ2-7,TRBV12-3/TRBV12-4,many,CASSFGSSRHYEQYF,TGTGCCAGCAGTTTCGGAAGTAGCCGCCACTACGAGCAGTACTTC
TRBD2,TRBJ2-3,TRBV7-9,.,CASNIIPGRLAGDTQYF,TGTGCCAGCAACATAATCCCCGGGAGACTAGCGGGAGATACGCAGTATTTT
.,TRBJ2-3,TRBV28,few,CASSPAGYGGTDTQYF,TGTGCCAGCAGTCCTGCGGGCTACGGAGGCACAGATACGCAGTATTTT
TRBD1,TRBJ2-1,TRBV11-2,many,CASSLGPGQVYNEQFF,TGTGCCAGCAGCTTAGGTCCGGGACAGGTCTACAATGAGCAGTTCTTC
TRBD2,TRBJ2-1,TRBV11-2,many,CASSLVDSGRALLINEQFF,TGTGCCAGCAGCTTAGTAGATAGCGGGAGAGCCCTACTTATCAATGAGCAGTTCTTC
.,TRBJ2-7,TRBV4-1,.,CASSQYSSSRNYEQYF,TGCGCCAGCAGCCAGTACTCCAGCAGTAGGAACTACGAGCAGTACTTC
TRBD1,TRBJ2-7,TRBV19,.,CASSIRDRGSYEQYF,TGTGCCAGTAGTATCCGGGACAGGGGCTCCTACGAGCAGTACTTC
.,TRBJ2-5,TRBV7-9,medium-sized,CASRPPARETQYF,TGTGCCAGCAGACCGCCGGCGCGAGAGACCCAGTACTTC
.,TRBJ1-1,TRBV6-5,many,CASSHPGRRDTEAFF,TGTGCCAGCAGTCACCCTGGACGTCGGGACACTGAAGCTTTCTTT
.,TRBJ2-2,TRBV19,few,CATTTGSSTGELFF,TGTGCCACCACCACTGGCTCGAGTACCGGGGAGCTGTTTTTT
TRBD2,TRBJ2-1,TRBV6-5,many,CASSYWRTSGSDEQFF,TGTGCCAGCAGTTACTGGAGGACTAGCGGGAGCGATGAGCAGTTCTTC
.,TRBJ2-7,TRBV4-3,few,CASSPGVPSYEQYF,TGCGCCAGCAGCCCGGGAGTACCGTCCTACGAGCAGTACTTC
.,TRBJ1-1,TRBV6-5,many,CASSRTASPEAFF,TGTGCCAGCAGTCGGACGGCTAGCCCTGAAGCTTTCTTT
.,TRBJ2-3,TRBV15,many,CATSRDRDDTDTQYF,TGTGCCACCAGCAGAGATAGGGACGACACAGATACGCAGTATTTT
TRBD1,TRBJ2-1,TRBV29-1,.,CSVDLQGSHEQFF,TGCAGCGTTGACTTACAGGGGAGTCATGAGCAGTTCTTC
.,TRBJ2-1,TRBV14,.,CASSQNRDSHRGLYNEQFF,TGTGCCAGCAGCCAAAACCGGGACTCCCACCGTGGGCTCTACAATGAGCAGTTCTTC
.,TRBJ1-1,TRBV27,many,CASSLSEISGVPEAFF,TGTGCCAGCAGTTTATCAGAGATATCGGGCGTACCTGAAGCTTTCTTT
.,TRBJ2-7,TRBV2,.,CATVYGGSRGYEQYF,TGTGCCACCGTGTATGGAGGATCTAGAGGTTACGAGCAGTACTTC
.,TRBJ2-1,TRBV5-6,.,CASSLEGAEFEQFF,TGTGCCAGCAGCTTGGAAGGCGCGGAGTTTGAGCAGTTCTTC
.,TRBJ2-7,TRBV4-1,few,CASSQDLSLYEQYF,TGCGCCAGCAGCCAAGATTTATCCCTCTACGAGCAGTACTTC
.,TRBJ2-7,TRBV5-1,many,CASMGDGYEQYF,TGCGCCAGCATGGGGGACGGATACGAGCAGTACTTC
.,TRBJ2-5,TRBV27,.,CASRGQNQETQYF,TGTGCCAGCAGAGGACAGAACCAAGAGACCCAGTACTTC
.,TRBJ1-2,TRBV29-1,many,CSGKGSYAYTF,TGCAGCGGAAAAGGGTCGTATGCCTACACCTTC
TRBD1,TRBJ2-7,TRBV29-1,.,CSVEKGQGQSSYEQYF,TGCAGCGTTGAAAAGGGACAGGGCCAGAGCTCCTACGAGCAGTACTTC
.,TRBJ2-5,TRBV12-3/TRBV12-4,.,CASSLVASQGETQYF,TGTGCCAGCAGTTTAGTGGCCAGCCAAGGAGAGACCCAGTACTTC
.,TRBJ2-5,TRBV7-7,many,CASSPTVGESETQYF,TGTGCTAGCAGCCCCACCGTGGGGGAGTCAGAGACCCAGTACTTC
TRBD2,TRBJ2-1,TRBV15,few,CATSRDLASGGIREQFF,TGTGCCACCAGCAGAGATCTAGCTAGCGGAGGAATTCGTGAGCAGTTCTTC
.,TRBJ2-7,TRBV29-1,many,CSGGEVGEYEQYF,TGCAGCGGGGGTGAAGTGGGAGAGTACGAGCAGTACTTC
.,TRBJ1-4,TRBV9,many,CASSGGTSEREKLFF,TGTGCCAGCAGCGGCGGGACCTCCGAAAGAGAAAAACTGTTTTTT
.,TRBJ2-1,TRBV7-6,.,CASSHAHNEQFF,TGTGCCAGCAGCCATGCACACAATGAGCAGTTCTTC
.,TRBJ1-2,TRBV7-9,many,CASSQLVWGYDF,TGTGCCAGCAGTCAACTGGTGTGGGGCTATGACTTC
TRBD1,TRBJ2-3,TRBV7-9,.,CASSQGQGAADTQYF,TGTGCCAGCAGCCAGGGACAGGGTGCGGCAGATACGCAGTATTTT